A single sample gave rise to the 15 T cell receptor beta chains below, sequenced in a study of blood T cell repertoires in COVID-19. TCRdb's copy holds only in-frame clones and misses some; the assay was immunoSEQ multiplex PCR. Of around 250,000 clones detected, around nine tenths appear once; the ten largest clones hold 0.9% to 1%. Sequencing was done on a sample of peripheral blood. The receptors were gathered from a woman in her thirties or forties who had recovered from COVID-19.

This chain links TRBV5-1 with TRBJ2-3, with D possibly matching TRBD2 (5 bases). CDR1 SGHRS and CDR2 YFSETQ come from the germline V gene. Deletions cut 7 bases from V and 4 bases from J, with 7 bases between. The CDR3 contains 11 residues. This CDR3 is CASSGADTQYF. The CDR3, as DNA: TGCGCCAGCTCCGGGGCAGATACGCAGTATTTT.

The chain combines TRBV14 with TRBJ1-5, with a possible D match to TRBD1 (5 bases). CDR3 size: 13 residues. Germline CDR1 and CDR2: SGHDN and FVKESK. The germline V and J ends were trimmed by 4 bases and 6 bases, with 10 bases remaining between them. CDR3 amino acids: CASSPSDSQPQHF. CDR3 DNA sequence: TGTGCCAGCAGCCCCTCAGACAGTCAGCCCCAGCATTTT.

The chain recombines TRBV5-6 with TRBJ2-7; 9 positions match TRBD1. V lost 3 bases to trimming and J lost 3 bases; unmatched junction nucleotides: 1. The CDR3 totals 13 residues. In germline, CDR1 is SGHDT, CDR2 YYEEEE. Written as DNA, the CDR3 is TGTGCCAGCAGCTGGGGACAGGGCTACGAGCAGTACTTC. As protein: CASSWGQGYEQYF.

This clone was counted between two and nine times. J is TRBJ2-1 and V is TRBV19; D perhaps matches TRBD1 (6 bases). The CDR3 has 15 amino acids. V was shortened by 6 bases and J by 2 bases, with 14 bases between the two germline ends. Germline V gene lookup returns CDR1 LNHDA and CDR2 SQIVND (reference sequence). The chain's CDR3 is CASSLGGSAYNEQFF. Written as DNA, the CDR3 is TGTGCCAGTAGCTTAGGGGGTTCGGCCTACAATGAGCAGTTCTTC.

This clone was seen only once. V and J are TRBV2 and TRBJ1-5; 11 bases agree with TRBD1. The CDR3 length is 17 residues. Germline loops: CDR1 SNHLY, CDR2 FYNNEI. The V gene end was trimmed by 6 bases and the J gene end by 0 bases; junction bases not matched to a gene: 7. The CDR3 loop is CASRRTGGEYSNQPQHF. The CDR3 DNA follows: TGTGCCAGCAGAAGGACAGGGGGCGAATATAGCAATCAGCCCCAGCATTTT.

In DNA form, the CDR3 reads TGTGCCAGCAGTTTAAAGGGTAGCGGGAGGGGCCCAGTATACGAGCAGTACTTC. Protein sequence: CASSLKGSGRGPVYEQYF. The chain has TRBV27 and TRBJ2-7, with 11 positions matching TRBD2. Germline trimming cut 2 bases from V and 4 bases from J; bases unmatched to any gene: 13. CDR1 is MNHEY, CDR2 SMNVEV, per germline (reference sequence). The CDR3 sequence is 18 residues long.

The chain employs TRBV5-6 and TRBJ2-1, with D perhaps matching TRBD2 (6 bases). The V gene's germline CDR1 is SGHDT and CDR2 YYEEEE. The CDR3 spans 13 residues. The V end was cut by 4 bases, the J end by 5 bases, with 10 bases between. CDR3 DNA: TGTGCCAGCAGCATCGGGAGCGACAATGAGCAGTTCTTC. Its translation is CASSIGSDNEQFF.

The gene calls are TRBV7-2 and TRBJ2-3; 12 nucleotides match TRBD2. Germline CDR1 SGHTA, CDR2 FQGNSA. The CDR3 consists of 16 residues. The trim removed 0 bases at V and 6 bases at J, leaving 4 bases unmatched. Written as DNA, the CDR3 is TGTGCCAGCAGCTTAGCTAGGCTAGCGGGAGGGGATACGCAGTATTTT. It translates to CASSLARLAGGDTQYF.

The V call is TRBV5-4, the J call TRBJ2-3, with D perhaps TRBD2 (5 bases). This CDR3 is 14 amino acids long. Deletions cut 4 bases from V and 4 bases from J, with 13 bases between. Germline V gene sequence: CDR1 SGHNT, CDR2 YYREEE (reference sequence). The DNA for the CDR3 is TGTGCCAGCAGCGGGCCCGGAGGTGCAGATACGCAGTATTTT. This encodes CASSGPGGADTQYF.

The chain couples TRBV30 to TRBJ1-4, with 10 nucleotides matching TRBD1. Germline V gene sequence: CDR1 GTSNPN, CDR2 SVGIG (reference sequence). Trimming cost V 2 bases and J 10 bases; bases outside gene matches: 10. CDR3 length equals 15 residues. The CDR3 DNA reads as TGTGCCTGGAGTCTTCGGGACAGGGGAACTGGAAAACTGTTTTTT. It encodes CAWSLRDRGTGKLFF.

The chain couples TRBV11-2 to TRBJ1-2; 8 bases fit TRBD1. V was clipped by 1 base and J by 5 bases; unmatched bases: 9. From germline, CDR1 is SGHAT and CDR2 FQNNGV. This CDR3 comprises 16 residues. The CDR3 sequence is CASSLVGQGASYGYTF. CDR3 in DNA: TGTGCCAGCAGCTTAGTGGGCCAGGGGGCTAGTTATGGCTACACCTTC.

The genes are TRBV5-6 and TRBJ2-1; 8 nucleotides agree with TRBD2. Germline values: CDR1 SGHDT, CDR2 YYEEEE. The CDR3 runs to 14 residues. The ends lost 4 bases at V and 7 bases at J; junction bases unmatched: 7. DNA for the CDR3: TGTGCCAGCAGCCCTGCGGGAGGTAGTAATGAGCAGTTCTTC. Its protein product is CASSPAGGSNEQFF.

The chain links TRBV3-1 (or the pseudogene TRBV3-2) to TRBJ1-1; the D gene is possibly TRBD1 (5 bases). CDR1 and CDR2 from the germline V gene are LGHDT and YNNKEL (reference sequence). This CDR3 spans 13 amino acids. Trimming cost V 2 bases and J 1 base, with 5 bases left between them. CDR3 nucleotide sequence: TGTGCCAGCAGCCAACAGGGGAACACTGAAGCTTTCTTT. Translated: CASSQQGNTEAFF.

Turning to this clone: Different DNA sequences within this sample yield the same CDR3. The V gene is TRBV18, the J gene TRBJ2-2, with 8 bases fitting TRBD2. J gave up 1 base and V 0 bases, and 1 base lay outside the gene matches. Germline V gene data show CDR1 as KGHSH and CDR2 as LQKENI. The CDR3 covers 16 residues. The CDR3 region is CASSPPSGGNTGELFF. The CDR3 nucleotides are TGTGCCAGCTCACCACCGAGCGGGGGGAACACCGGGGAGCTGTTTTTT.

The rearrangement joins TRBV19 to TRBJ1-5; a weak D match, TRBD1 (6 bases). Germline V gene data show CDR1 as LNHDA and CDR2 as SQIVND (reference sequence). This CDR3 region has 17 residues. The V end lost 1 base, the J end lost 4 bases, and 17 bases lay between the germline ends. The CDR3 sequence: CASSIGHLDSRNQPQHF. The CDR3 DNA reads TGTGCCAGTAGTATAGGACACCTGGACAGCAGAAATCAGCCCCAGCATTTT.